The next 9 T cell receptor beta chains were all read from a single sample in a study of CD8+ T cells in alopecia areata. The treatment is: oral pan-JAK inhibitor, 5-10 mg twice daily. Following RNA extraction, reverse transcription yielded cDNA that acted as the sequencing template. Assay used: immunoSEQ multiplex PCR; TCRdb lists only in-frame clones, some missing. The table lists over 90,000 clones, under 90% of them singletons. Sequenced material: CD8+ T cells sorted from blood, taken around week 30, from a patient treated with tofacitinib. The receptors stem from a human donor with alopecia areata.

The rearrangement uses TRBV4-1 and TRBJ2-7; 8 positions agree with TRBD2. The CDR3 is 16 residues long. The J segment lost 2 bases and the V segment lost 4 bases, leaving 10 bases of the junction unmatched. Germline V lookup: CDR1 MGHRA, CDR2 YSYEKL. CDR3 region: CASSPDLGLAPYEQYF. For the CDR3, the DNA is TGCGCCAGCAGCCCCGACCTCGGACTAGCCCCCTACGAGCAGTACTTC.

This clone was found a few times. J is TRBJ2-1 and V is TRBV7-6, with D uncertain. V lost 3 bases, J lost 8 bases, and 8 bases lay in between. The CDR3 loop spans 12 amino acids. The V gene's germline CDR1 is SGHVS and CDR2 FNYEAQ. The CDR3 reads CASSFGGDEQFF. In DNA form, the CDR3 reads TGTGCCAGCAGCTTCGGTGGGGATGAGCAGTTCTTC.

V usage is TRBV7-6 and J usage is TRBJ2-1; 8 bases are a match to TRBD1. J gave up 10 bases and V 5 bases, and 4 bases lay outside the gene matches. This CDR3 is 12 amino acids long. Germline assignment: CDR1 SGHVS and CDR2 FNYEAQ. CDR3 protein: CASSPDRGEQFF. In DNA form, the CDR3 reads TGTGCCAGCAGCCCCGACAGGGGCGAGCAGTTCTTC. The full variable domain, in which reference TRBV7-6 and TRBJ2-1 provide the parts outside the CDR3, is GAGVSQSPRYKVTKRGQDVALRCDPISGHVSLYWYRQALGQGPEFLTYFNYEAQQDKSGLPNDRFSAERPEGSISTLTIQRTEQRDSAMYRCASSPDRGEQFFGPGTRLTVL.

This clone was counted once. This sequence joins TRBV9 and TRBJ1-2; 8 bases agree with TRBD1. V lost 6 bases and J lost 6; bases outside the gene matches: 10. This CDR3 has 14 amino acids. Germline CDR1 SGDLS, CDR2 YYNGEE. Here the CDR3 reads CASKRTGQMDGYTF. DNA of the CDR3: TGTGCCAGCAAAAGGACAGGGCAAATGGATGGCTACACCTTC.

CDR3 nucleotides: TGTGCCAGCAGTTTATCCCCGGGACTAGCGGGGGGGCCTAGTAGGAATGAGCAGTTCTTC. It yields the protein CASSLSPGLAGGPSRNEQFF. This rearrangement joins TRBV27 to TRBJ2-1, with 16 nucleotides matching TRBD2. The CDR3 runs to 20 residues. The trim removed 0 bases at V and 7 bases at J, leaving 12 bases unmatched. Per the germline V gene, CDR1 is MNHEY and CDR2 is SMNVEV (reference sequence).

V and J are TRBV4-1 and TRBJ2-5; possibly TRBD2 for D (6 bases). CDR3 length: 14 residues. The germline V gene has CDR1 MGHRA and CDR2 YSYEKL. The V end lost 5 bases, the J end lost 4 bases, and 14 bases lay between the germline ends. DNA of the CDR3: TGCGCCAGCAGCAAAAGTGGGGGGATAGAGACCCAGTACTTC. As protein: CASSKSGGIETQYF.

In nucleotides, the CDR3 is TGTGCCTGGGGTCCTGGGGGGGCGAACACTGAAGCTTTCTTT. Protein: CAWGPGGANTEAFF. V usage is TRBV30 and J usage is TRBJ1-1; tentatively, D is TRBD1 (6 bases). CDR1 and CDR2 from the germline V gene are GTSNPN and SVGIG (reference sequence). V was clipped by 5 bases and J by 1 base, with 14 bases between them. This CDR3 has 14 residues.

The gene calls are TRBV23-1 and TRBJ1-3, with TRBD1 as a possible D gene (6 bases). TRBV23-1 is annotated as an ORF whose role is uncertain. There are 16 residues in the CDR3. The V end lost 4 bases, the J end lost 3 bases, and 16 bases lay between the germline ends. The CDR3 coding sequence is TGCGCCAGCAGTCTTTCTGGGGGGCATTATGGAAACACCATATATTTT. Amino acids: CASSLSGGHYGNTIYF.

This chain connects TRBV6-4 to TRBJ2-3; D may correspond to TRBD1 or TRBD2 (5 bases each). The V and J ends lost 0 bases and 2 bases respectively, with 6 bases between them. This CDR3 has 14 amino acids. Germline CDR1 reads MRHNA; CDR2 reads SNTAGT. CDR3 coding DNA: TGTGCCAGCAGTGACTCAGGGACCACAGATACGCAGTATTTT. Protein product: CASSDSGTTDTQYF.